A selection of T cell receptor beta chains follows, all from one sample in a study of blood T cell repertoires in COVID-19. Measured with immunoSEQ multiplex PCR; TCRdb has only the in-frame clones, and not every one. The table has fewer than 70,000 clones, more than 70% seen once; the top ten hold around 6.9%. Sequenced sample: peripheral blood. These receptors were collected from a man aged 55 to 70 with active or convalescent COVID-19. Each CDR3 is given with its conserved first and last residue. D genes are given only for firm matches. Size is omitted from some rows. Given values are once, few, many or a class for expanded clones.

clone size,V gene,J gene,D gene,CDR3 protein,CDR3 DNA
-,TRBV6-5,TRBJ1-2,TRBD1,CASSRRDRGSSYTF,TGTGCCAGCAGCCGCCGTGACAGGGGGAGTAGCTACACCTTC
-,TRBV9,TRBJ1-6,-,CASSVTGNSPLHF,TGTGCCAGCAGCGTAACAGGGAATTCACCCCTCCACTTT
-,TRBV10-2,TRBJ2-7,TRBD2,CASRGIKGLAGAVGEQYF,TGCGCCAGCAGGGGGATTAAGGGACTAGCGGGAGCTGTGGGCGAGCAGTACTTC
once,TRBV5-6,TRBJ1-5,TRBD1,CASSRRDRVQPQHF,TGTGCCAGCAGCCGCCGGGACAGGGTTCAGCCCCAGCATTTT
-,TRBV5-1,TRBJ1-6,TRBD1,CASSDPGTGANNSPLHF,TGCGCCAGCAGCGACCCCGGGACAGGGGCCAATAATTCACCCCTCCACTTT
-,TRBV15,TRBJ1-1,-,CATSRDARNTEAFF,TGTGCCACCAGCAGAGATGCCAGAAACACTGAAGCTTTCTTT
few,TRBV5-4,TRBJ2-1,TRBD2,CASSSGGGSGSNEQFF,TGTGCCAGCAGCTCCGGGGGTGGTAGCGGGAGCAATGAGCAGTTCTTC
-,TRBV7-8,TRBJ1-5,-,CASSLADSNQPQHF,TGTGCCAGCAGCTTAGCGGACTCAAATCAGCCCCAGCATTTT
once,TRBV30,TRBJ1-4,-,CAWKGANEKLFF,TGTGCCTGGAAAGGGGCTAATGAAAAACTGTTTTTT
-,TRBV5-4,TRBJ1-3,-,CASSFAGVSGNTIYF,TGTGCCAGCAGCTTTGCGGGGGTCTCTGGAAACACCATATATTTT
-,TRBV15,TRBJ1-4,TRBD1,CATKRTGNPFATNEKLFF,TGTGCCACGAAACGGACAGGGAACCCTTTTGCAACTAATGAAAAACTGTTTTTT
-,TRBV5-1,TRBJ2-1,TRBD1,CASSQGQVANEQFF,TGCGCCAGCAGCCAGGGACAGGTTGCAAATGAGCAGTTCTTC
-,TRBV7-3,TRBJ2-2,-,CASSFSTGELFF,TGTGCCAGCAGCTTCTCTACCGGGGAGCTGTTTTTT
-,TRBV3-1/TRBV3-2,TRBJ1-5,-,CASRHVGQYSNQPQHF,TGTGCCAGCAGGCACGTAGGACAGTATAGCAATCAGCCCCAGCATTTT
-,TRBV6-4,TRBJ2-2,-,CASSGTLGTNTGELFF,TGTGCCAGCAGCGGAACCCTCGGGACAAACACCGGGGAGCTGTTTTTT
-,TRBV29-1,TRBJ2-2,-,CSVDSYGELFF,TGCAGCGTTGATTCCTACGGGGAGCTGTTTTTT
-,TRBV5-1,TRBJ2-7,-,CASSLVGTTEQYF,TGCGCCAGCAGCTTGGTTGGCACTACCGAGCAGTACTTC
-,TRBV28,TRBJ1-4,TRBD1,CASSFGGQENEKLFF,TGTGCCAGCAGTTTTGGGGGACAGGAGAATGAAAAACTGTTTTTT
-,TRBV9,TRBJ1-5,-,CASKRVVGNQPQHF,TGTGCCAGCAAGAGGGTTGTAGGCAATCAGCCCCAGCATTTT
-,TRBV27,TRBJ2-3,TRBD1,CASSLEGTEEATDTQYF,TGTGCCAGCAGTTTAGAAGGGACAGAGGAGGCCACAGATACGCAGTATTTT
-,TRBV7-9,TRBJ2-1,-,CASSSGGTGRSSYNEQFF,TGTGCCAGCAGCTCCGGGGGGACAGGTCGGAGTTCCTACAATGAGCAGTTCTTC
-,TRBV6-6,TRBJ2-2,TRBD1,CASRPGTGPTGELFF,TGTGCCAGCAGACCCGGGACAGGACCCACCGGGGAGCTGTTTTTT
-,TRBV19,TRBJ1-1,TRBD1,CASRPANQGDRARGVNTEAFF,TGTGCCAGTAGACCCGCCAATCAGGGAGACAGGGCTAGAGGAGTGAACACTGAAGCTTTCTTT
-,TRBV7-6,TRBJ2-2,-,CASSLVGAANTGELFF,TGTGCCAGCAGCTTAGTGGGGGCAGCGAACACCGGGGAGCTGTTTTTT
-,TRBV23-1,TRBJ1-5,-,CASSQSYRANQPQHF,TGCGCCAGCAGTCAATCGTACAGGGCCAATCAGCCCCAGCATTTT
-,TRBV5-6,TRBJ1-3,-,CASSPYSGNTIYF,TGTGCCAGCAGCCCGTACTCTGGAAACACCATATATTTT
-,TRBV27,TRBJ1-1,-,CASSELRDYTEAFF,TGTGCCAGCAGTGAACTCAGGGATTACACTGAAGCTTTCTTT
-,TRBV27,TRBJ1-2,TRBD1,CASTTLGQDDGYTF,TGTGCCAGCACCACTTTGGGACAGGACGATGGCTACACCTTC
-,TRBV11-1,TRBJ2-1,TRBD2,CASSRNRGLAGDEQFF,TGTGCCAGCAGCCGGAACAGGGGACTAGCGGGAGATGAGCAGTTCTTC
-,TRBV2,TRBJ1-1,TRBD1,CASRPTGGAEAFF,TGTGCCAGCAGGCCCACAGGGGGAGCTGAAGCTTTCTTT
once,TRBV3-1/TRBV3-2,TRBJ2-1,-,CASSQADEQFF,TGTGCCAGCAGCCAAGCGGATGAGCAGTTCTTC
-,TRBV7-8,TRBJ1-4,-,CASSRAGLATNEKLFF,TGTGCCAGCAGCCGAGCGGGACTTGCAACTAATGAAAAACTGTTTTTT
-,TRBV10-1,TRBJ1-4,TRBD1,CASRGDRGLELFF,TGCGCCAGCAGGGGGGACAGGGGGCTGGAACTGTTTTTT
once,TRBV28,TRBJ2-2,-,CASSFRITGKNTGELFF,TGTGCCAGCAGCTTTCGGATAACAGGGAAAAACACCGGGGAGCTGTTTTTT
few,TRBV6-6,TRBJ1-1,-,CAVQGNTEAFF,TGTGCCGTACAGGGGAACACTGAAGCTTTCTTT
-,TRBV2,TRBJ2-1,-,CASSVQGSFGEQFF,TGTGCCAGCAGTGTTCAGGGGTCCTTTGGTGAGCAGTTCTTC
-,TRBV24-1,TRBJ1-5,TRBD1,CATSDLNRDRGRRNQPQHF,TGTGCCACCAGTGACCTAAATAGGGACAGGGGGCGAAGGAATCAGCCCCAGCATTTT
-,TRBV28,TRBJ1-4,-,CASTTGREKLFF,TGTGCCAGCACCACAGGGCGCGAAAAACTGTTTTTT
-,TRBV19,TRBJ1-5,-,CASSIVTGGGDQPQHF,TGTGCCAGTAGTATTGTTACGGGGGGGGGCGATCAGCCCCAGCATTTT
-,TRBV28,TRBJ1-4,-,CASSSYNEKLFF,TGTGCCAGCAGTTCGTATAATGAAAAACTGTTTTTT
-,TRBV9,TRBJ1-2,-,CASSDSGIRGYTF,TGTGCCAGCAGCGACAGTGGAATTCGTGGCTACACCTTC